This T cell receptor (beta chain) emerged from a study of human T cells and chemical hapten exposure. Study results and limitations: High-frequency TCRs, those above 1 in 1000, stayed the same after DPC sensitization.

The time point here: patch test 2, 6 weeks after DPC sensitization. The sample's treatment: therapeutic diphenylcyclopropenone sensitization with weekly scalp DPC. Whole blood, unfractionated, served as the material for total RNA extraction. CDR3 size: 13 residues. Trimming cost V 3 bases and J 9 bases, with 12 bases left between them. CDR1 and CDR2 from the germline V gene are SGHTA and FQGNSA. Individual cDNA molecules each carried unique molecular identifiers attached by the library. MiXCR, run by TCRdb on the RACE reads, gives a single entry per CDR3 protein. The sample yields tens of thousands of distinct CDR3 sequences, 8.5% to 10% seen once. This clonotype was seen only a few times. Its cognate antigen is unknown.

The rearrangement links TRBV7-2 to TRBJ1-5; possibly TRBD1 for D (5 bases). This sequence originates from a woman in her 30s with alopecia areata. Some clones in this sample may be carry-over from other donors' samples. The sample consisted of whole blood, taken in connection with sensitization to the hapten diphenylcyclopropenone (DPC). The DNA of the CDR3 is TGTGCCAGCAGCTTTAGGGACTTAGGGCCCCAGCATTTT. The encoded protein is CASSFRDLGPQHF.